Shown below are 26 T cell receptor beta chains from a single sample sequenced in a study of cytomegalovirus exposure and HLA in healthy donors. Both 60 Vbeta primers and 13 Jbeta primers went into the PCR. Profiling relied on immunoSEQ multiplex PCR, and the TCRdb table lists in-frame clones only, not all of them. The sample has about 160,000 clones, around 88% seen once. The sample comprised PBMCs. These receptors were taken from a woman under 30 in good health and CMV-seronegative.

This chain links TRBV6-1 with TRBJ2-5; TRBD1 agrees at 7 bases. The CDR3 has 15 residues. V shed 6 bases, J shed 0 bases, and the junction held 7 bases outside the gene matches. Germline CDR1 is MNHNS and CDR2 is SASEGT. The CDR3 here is CASSDGTAYQETQYF. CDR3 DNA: TGTGCCAGCAGCGACGGGACAGCGTACCAAGAGACCCAGTACTTC.

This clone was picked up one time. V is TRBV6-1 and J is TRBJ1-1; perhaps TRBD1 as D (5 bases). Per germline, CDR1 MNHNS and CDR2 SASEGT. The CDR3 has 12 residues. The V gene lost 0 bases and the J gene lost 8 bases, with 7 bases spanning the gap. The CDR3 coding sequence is TGTGCCAGCAGTGAAGCCCGGACAGAAGCTTTCTTT. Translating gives CASSEARTEAFF.

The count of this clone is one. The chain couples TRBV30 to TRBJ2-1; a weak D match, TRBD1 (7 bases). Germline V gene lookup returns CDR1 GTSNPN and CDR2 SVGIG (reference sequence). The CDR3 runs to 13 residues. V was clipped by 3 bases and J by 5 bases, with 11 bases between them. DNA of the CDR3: TGTGCCTGGAGCCAGGGGGGTAACAATGAGCAGTTCTTC. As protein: CAWSQGGNNEQFF.

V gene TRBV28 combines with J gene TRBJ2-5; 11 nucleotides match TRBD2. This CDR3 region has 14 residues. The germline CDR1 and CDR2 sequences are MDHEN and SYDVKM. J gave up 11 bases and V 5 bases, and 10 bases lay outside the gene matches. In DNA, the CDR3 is TGTGCCAGCAGTATAGCGGGGGGGCCCGGGGAGCAGTACTTC. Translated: CASSIAGGPGEQYF.

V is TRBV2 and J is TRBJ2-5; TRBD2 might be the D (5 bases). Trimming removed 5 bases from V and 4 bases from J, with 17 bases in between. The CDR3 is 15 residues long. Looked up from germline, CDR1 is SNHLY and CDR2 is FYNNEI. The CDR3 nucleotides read TGTGCCAGCAGTCGACAAGTGTTAGAGGGAGAGACCCAGTACTTC. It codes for CASSRQVLEGETQYF.

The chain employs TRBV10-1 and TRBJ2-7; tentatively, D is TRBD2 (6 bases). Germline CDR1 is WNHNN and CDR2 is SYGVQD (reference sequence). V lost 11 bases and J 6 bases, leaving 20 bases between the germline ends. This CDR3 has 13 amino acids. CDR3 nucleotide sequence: TGCGCCCGAATGGGACTCCCGGGGCGCGAGCAGTACTTC. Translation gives CARMGLPGREQYF.

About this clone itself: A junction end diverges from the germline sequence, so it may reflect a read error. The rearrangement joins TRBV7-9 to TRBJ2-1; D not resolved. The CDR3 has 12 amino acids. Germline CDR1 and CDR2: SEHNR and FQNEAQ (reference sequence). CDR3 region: CSSSLIQDEQFF. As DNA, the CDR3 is TGTTCCAGCAGCTTAATACAAGATGAGCAGTTCTTC.

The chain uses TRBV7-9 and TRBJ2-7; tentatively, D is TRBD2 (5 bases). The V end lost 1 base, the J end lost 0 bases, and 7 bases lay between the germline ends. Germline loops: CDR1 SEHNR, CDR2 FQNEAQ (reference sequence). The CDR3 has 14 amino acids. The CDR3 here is CASSLGLSSYEQYF. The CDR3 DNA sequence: TGTGCCAGCAGCTTAGGACTATCCTCCTACGAGCAGTACTTC.

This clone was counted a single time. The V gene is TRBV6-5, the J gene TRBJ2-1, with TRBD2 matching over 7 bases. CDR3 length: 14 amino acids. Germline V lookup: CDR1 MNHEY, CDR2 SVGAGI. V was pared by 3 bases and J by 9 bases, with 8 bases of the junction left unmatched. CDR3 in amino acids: CASSYTGGYFEQFF. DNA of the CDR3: TGTGCCAGCAGTTATACGGGAGGTTATTTTGAGCAGTTCTTC.

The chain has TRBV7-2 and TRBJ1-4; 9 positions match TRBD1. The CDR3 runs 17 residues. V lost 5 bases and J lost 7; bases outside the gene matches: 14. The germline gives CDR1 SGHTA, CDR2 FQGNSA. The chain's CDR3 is CASSLRGAGTGFEKLFF. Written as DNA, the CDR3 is TGTGCCAGCAGCCTACGGGGGGCCGGGACAGGGTTTGAAAAACTGTTTTTT.

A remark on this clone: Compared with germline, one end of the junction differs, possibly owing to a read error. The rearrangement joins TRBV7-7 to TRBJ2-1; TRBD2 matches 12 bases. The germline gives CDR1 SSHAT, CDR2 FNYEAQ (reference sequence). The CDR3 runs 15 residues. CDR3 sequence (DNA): TGTGCTAGCAGCTCAGGACTAGCGGGGCACAATGAGCAGTTCTTC. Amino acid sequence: CASSSGLAGHNEQFF.

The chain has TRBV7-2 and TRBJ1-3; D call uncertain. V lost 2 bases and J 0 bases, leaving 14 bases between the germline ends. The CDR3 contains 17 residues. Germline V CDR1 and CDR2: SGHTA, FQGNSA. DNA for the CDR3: TGTGCCAGCAGCTTATGGGCTGGGTCCCTCTCTGGAAACACCATATATTTT. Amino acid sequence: CASSLWAGSLSGNTIYF.

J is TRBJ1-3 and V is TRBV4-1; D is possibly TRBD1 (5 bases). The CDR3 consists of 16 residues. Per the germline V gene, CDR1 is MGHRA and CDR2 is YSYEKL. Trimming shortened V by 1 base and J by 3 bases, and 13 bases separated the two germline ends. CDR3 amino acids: CASSQVFPGGGNTIYF. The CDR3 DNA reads TGCGCCAGCAGCCAAGTTTTTCCGGGGGGTGGAAACACCATATATTTT.

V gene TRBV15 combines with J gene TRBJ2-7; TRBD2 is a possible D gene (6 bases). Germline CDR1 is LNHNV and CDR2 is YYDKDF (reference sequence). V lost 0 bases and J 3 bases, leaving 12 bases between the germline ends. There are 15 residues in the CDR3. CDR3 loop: CATSRDLGRGYEQYF. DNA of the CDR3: TGTGCCACCAGCAGAGATCTTGGGCGGGGCTACGAGCAGTACTTC.

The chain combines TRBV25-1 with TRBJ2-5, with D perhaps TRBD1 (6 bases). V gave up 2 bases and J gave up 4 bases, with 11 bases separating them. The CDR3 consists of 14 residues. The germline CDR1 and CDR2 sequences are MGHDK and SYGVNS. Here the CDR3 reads CASSERGSRETQYF. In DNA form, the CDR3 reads TGTGCCAGCAGTGAAAGGGGGAGTAGAGAGACCCAGTACTTC.

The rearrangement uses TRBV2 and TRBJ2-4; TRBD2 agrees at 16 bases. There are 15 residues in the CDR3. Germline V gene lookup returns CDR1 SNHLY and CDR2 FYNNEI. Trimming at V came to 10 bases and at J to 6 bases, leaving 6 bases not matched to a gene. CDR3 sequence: CATTGTSGRGNIQYF. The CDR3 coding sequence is TGTGCCACTACCGGGACTAGCGGGAGGGGAAACATTCAGTACTTC.

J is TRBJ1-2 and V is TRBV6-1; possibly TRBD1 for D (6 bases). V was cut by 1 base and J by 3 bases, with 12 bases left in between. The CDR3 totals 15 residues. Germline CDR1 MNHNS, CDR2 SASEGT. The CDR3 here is CASSEGTGIDYGYTF. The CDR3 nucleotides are TGTGCCAGCAGTGAAGGTACAGGGATAGACTATGGCTACACCTTC.

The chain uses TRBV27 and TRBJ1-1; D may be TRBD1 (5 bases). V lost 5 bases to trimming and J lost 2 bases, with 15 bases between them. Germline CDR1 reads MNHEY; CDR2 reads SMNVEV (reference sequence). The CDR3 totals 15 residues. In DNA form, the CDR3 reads TGTGCCAGCAGTCCACAACCGACAGCTAACACTGAAGCTTTCTTT. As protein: CASSPQPTANTEAFF.

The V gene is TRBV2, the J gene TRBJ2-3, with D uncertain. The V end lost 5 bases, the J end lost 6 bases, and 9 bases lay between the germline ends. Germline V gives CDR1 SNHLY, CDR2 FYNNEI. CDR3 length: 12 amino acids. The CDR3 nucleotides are TGTGCCAGCAGTTACATCGGGGATACGCAGTATTTT. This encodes CASSYIGDTQYF. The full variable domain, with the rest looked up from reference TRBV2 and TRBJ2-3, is EPEVTQTPSHQVTQMGQEVILRCVPISNHLYFYWYRQILGQKVEFLVSFYNNEISEKSEIFDDQFSVERPDGSNFTLKIRSTKLEDSAMYFCASSYIGDTQYFGPGTRLTVL.

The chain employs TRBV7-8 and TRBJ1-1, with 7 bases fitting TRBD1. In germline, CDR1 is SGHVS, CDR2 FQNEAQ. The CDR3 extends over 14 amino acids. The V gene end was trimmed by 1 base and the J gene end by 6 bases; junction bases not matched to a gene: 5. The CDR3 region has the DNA TGTGCCAGCAGCTTAGGACAGGGAGCCCCTGAAGCTTTCTTT. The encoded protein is CASSLGQGAPEAFF. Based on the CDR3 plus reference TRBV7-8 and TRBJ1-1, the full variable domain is GAGVSQSPRYKVAKRGQDVALRCDPISGHVSLFWYQQALGQGPEFLTYFQNEAQLDKSGLPSDRFFAERPEGSVSTLKIQRTQQEDSAVYLCASSLGQGAPEAFFGQGTRLTVV.

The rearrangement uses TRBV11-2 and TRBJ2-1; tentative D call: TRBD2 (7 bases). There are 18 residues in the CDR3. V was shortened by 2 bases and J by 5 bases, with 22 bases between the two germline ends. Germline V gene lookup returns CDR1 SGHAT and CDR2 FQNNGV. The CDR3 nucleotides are TGTGCCAGCAGCTTATCGAGGTGGGGGGGACACTCGGACAATGAGCAGTTCTTC. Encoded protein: CASSLSRWGGHSDNEQFF.

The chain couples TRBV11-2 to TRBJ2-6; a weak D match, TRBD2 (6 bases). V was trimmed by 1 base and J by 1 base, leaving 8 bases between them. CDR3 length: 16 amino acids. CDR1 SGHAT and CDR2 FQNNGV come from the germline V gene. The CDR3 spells CASSLGRGSGANVLTF. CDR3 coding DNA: TGTGCCAGCAGCTTAGGTCGGGGGTCTGGGGCCAACGTCCTGACTTTC.

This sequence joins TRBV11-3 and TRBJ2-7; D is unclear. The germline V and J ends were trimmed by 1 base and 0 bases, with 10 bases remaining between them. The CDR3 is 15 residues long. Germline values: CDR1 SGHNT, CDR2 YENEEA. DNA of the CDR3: TGTGCCAGCAGCTTAGGCGGCTCGAGCTCCTACGAGCAGTACTTC. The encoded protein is CASSLGGSSSYEQYF.

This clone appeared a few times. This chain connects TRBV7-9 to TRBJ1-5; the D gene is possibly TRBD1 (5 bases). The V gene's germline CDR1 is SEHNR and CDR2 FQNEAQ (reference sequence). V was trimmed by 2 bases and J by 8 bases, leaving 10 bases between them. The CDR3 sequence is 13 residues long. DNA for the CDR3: TGTGCCAGCAGCTTACGGGACTCTGAGCCCCAGCATTTT. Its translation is CASSLRDSEPQHF.

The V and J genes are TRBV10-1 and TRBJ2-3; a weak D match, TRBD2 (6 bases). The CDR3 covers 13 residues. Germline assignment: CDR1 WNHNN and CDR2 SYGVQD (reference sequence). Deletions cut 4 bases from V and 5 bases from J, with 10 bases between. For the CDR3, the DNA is TGCGCCAGCAGTGGACTAGTGGTAGATACGCAGTATTTT. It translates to CASSGLVVDTQYF.

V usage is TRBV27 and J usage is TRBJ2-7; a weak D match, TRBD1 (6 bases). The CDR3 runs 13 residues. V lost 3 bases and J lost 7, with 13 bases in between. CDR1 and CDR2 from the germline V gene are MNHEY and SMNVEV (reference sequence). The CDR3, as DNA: TGTGCCAGCAGTTTTTCGTCGGGACAAGAGCAGTACTTC. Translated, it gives CASSFSSGQEQYF.